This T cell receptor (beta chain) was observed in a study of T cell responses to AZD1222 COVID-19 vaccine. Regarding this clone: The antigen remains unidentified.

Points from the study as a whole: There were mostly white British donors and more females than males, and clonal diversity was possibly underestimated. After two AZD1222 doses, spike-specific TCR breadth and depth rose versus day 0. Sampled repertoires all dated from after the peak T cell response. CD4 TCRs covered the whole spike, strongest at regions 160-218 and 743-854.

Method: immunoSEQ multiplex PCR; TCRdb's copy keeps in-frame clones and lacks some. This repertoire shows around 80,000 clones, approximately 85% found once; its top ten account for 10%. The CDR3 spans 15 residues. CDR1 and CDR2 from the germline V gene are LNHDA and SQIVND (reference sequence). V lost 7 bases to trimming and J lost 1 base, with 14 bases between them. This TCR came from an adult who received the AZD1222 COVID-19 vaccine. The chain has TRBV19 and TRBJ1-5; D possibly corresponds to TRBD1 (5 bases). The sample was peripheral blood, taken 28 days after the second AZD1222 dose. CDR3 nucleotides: TGTGCCAGTATCCCGTACCGGGACAGCAATCAGCCCCAGCATTTT. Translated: CASIPYRDSNQPQHF.